The clone carrying this T cell receptor beta chain was observed a few times. The germline CDR1 and CDR2 sequences are LGHDT and YNNKEL (reference sequence). With 4 bases clipped from V and 4 bases from J, the junction kept 6 bases outside the gene matches. The CDR3 runs to 16 residues. This sample is part of a study of kidney transplant recipient with SARS-CoV-2 infection. TCRdb itself ran the reads through MiXCR, one entry per CDR3 protein. The sample records approximately 240,000 distinct CDR3 sequences, 29% being singletons. This material consisted of a blood sample, taken at baseline and between days 110 and 120 from a kidney transplant recipient. This sequence joins TRBV3-1 and TRBJ2-1; TRBD2 aligns across 11 bases. The TCR originated in a male patient between 25 and 39 years old who had COVID-19 and was a kidney transplant recipient. Some T cells may be provided by the graft donor. The chain's CDR3 is CASSLLAGGQYNEQFF. The CDR3 DNA is TGTGCCAGCAGCCTCCTAGCGGGAGGCCAGTACAATGAGCAGTTCTTC.